This TCR beta chain comes out of a study of blood T cells in healthy people across ages. Each donor supplied around 9.6 milliliters of peripheral blood. Each sample gave at least 6.5 million isolated PBMCs. This CDR3 region has 15 residues. Germline CDR1 reads SGHTA; CDR2 reads FQGNSA. Findings and caveats of the study: Unknown donor CMV status possibly confounded expanded clonotype changes. Naive and antigen-experienced cells were not separated, limiting conclusive comparison.

This clonotype has more than one count but fewer than ten. No antigen is known for it. A J-beta primer mix and a sample-barcoded 5' primer were used in a second PCR of about 7 to 11 cycles. TCRdb recomputed calls from the 5' RACE reads with MiXCR, one row per CDR3 protein. The table shows 450,000 to 700,000 distinct CDR3 sequences, with 25% to 30% occurring only once. The clonotype originates from an older woman in good health. The rearrangement links TRBV7-2 to TRBJ2-7, with 10 bases aligning to TRBD1. The J call may be in error: the DNA end matches TRBJ2-1 better. The source material was blood. CDR3 region: CASSFGDRGAVGQFF. The CDR3 DNA is TGTGCCAGCAGCTTCGGGGACAGGGGAGCGGTTGGGCAGTTCTTC.